One and the same sample provided the 28 T cell receptor beta chains below, sequenced in a study of blood T cell repertoires in COVID-19. Clones were read by immunoSEQ multiplex PCR, and TCRdb kept only the in-frame ones, dropping some. The sample includes roughly 200,000 clones, 75% to 90% seen only once; the top ten take 6.5% to 8.5%. What was sequenced was peripheral blood. These receptors came from a man aged 35 to 55 with acute or convalescent COVID-19.

The V and J genes are TRBV4-2 and TRBJ1-4; 8 bases agree with TRBD1. With 4 bases clipped from V and 9 bases from J, the junction kept 13 bases outside the gene matches. Germline-derived CDR1 and CDR2 are LGHNA and YNFKEQ. This CDR3 has 16 residues. The CDR3 DNA is TGTGCCAGCAGCCCCCCCCAGGGAGGACAGGGAAAAAAACTGTTTTTT. It is translated as CASSPPQGGQGKKLFF.

DNA for the CDR3: TGCGCCAGCGGTATCGGGACAGTGAACACTGAAGCTTTCTTT. It translates to CASGIGTVNTEAFF. The V and J genes are TRBV5-1 and TRBJ1-1, with 7 bases that match TRBD1. The CDR3 consists of 14 residues. Germline loops: CDR1 SGHRS, CDR2 YFSETQ. V dropped 7 bases and J dropped 0; count of bases not matched to a gene: 6.

The chain couples TRBV19 to TRBJ1-2, with a possible D match to TRBD1 (6 bases). The CDR3 is 14 amino acids. Deletions cut 9 bases from V and 2 bases from J, with 16 bases between. Per the germline V gene, CDR1 is LNHDA and CDR2 is SQIVND (reference sequence). The CDR3 coding sequence is TGTGCCAGCACGGAAGGACAGCGGAACTATGGCTACACCTTC. Protein: CASTEGQRNYGYTF.

The chain uses TRBV29-1 and TRBJ1-2; 8 nucleotides line up with TRBD1. With V trimmed by 0 bases and J by 8 bases, 20 bases remained unmatched. Germline CDR1 SQVTM, CDR2 ANQGSEA. The CDR3 loop spans 18 amino acids. For the CDR3, the DNA is TGCAGCGTTGAAGATATTGCGGCAGGGGGCGCGTGGGCTCCCGGCTACACCTTC. Translation: CSVEDIAAGGAWAPGYTF. Variable domain in full (rest from reference TRBV29-1 and TRBJ1-2): SAVISQKPSRDICQRGTSLTIQCQVDSQVTMMFWYRQQPGQSLTLIATANQGSEATYESGFVIDKFPISRPNLTFSTLTVSNMSPEDSSIYLCSVEDIAAGGAWAPGYTFGSGTRLTVV.

The chain employs TRBV5-1 and TRBJ2-1, with D perhaps TRBD2 (5 bases). V was shortened by 1 base and J by 4 bases, with 9 bases between the two germline ends. The CDR3 is 14 amino acids. Per the germline V gene, CDR1 is SGHRS and CDR2 is YFSETQ. CDR3: CASSLIPGYNEQFF. The CDR3 region has the DNA TGCGCCAGCAGCTTGATCCCGGGGTACAATGAGCAGTTCTTC.

The chain uses TRBV19 and TRBJ2-7, with D maybe TRBD1 (5 bases). The CDR3 is made up of 14 amino acids. V was pared by 8 bases and J by 2 bases, with 16 bases between. Per germline, CDR1 LNHDA and CDR2 SQIVND (reference sequence). CDR3 sequence reads: CASQQAGLPYEQYF. CDR3 nucleotide sequence: TGTGCCAGTCAGCAAGCAGGGCTGCCCTACGAGCAGTACTTC.

The V gene is TRBV5-6, the J gene TRBJ2-7; possibly TRBD1 for D (6 bases). Trimming shortened V by 6 bases and J by 3 bases, and 13 bases separated the two germline ends. Looked up from germline, CDR1 is SGHDT and CDR2 is YYEEEE. There are 13 residues in the CDR3. CDR3 residues: CASTTTGSYEQYF. CDR3 sequence (DNA): TGTGCCAGCACCACCACAGGGAGCTACGAGCAGTACTTC.

The V call is TRBV27, the J call TRBJ1-5; perhaps TRBD1 as D (5 bases). The CDR3 is 14 residues long. Trimming pared 5 bases from V and 2 bases from J, leaving 10 bases between. Per germline, CDR1 MNHEY and CDR2 SMNVEV (reference sequence). In DNA, the CDR3 is TGTGCCAGCAGTCAGGGTCTTGGCAATCAGCCCCAGCATTTT. As protein: CASSQGLGNQPQHF.

This clone has more than one count but fewer than ten. The chain has TRBV2 and TRBJ1-1; D gene ambiguous. This CDR3 spans 12 amino acids. Trimming pared 8 bases from V and 1 base from J, leaving 8 bases between. Germline loops: CDR1 SNHLY, CDR2 FYNNEI. The CDR3 DNA is TGTGCCAGCGGGGAGAGGAACACTGAAGCTTTCTTT. Residues: CASGERNTEAFF.

The rearrangement joins TRBV2 to TRBJ2-7; TRBD1 aligns across 7 bases. V lost 5 bases and J lost 3; bases outside the gene matches: 13. This CDR3 has 16 amino acids. Per germline, CDR1 SNHLY and CDR2 FYNNEI. The chain's CDR3 is CASSPGTATHSYEQYF. The CDR3 DNA sequence: TGTGCCAGCAGTCCCGGGACAGCGACCCACAGCTACGAGCAGTACTTC.

This chain links TRBV9 with TRBJ2-5; D gene uncertain. Germline V CDR1 and CDR2: SGDLS, YYNGEE. This CDR3 spans 14 amino acids. V was cut by 0 bases and J by 1 base, with 7 bases left in between. The CDR3 DNA follows: TGTGCCAGCAGCGTAGGTTTCTCCCAAGAGACCCAGTACTTC. It yields the protein CASSVGFSQETQYF.

V usage is TRBV6-6 and J usage is TRBJ1-5; unclear D gene. Germline V CDR1 and CDR2: MNHNY, SVGAGI (reference sequence). CDR3 size: 14 residues. With 4 bases removed from V and 2 bases from J, the gap between germline ends came to 9 bases. DNA for the CDR3: TGTGCCAGCAGTTCCGCAGATCGCAATCAGCCCCAGCATTTT. Its protein is CASSSADRNQPQHF.

The chain combines TRBV10-3 with TRBJ2-7; a possible D gene is TRBD1 (6 bases). This CDR3 comprises 14 residues. V was shortened by 2 bases and J by 5 bases, with 13 bases between the two germline ends. The germline gives CDR1 ENHRY, CDR2 SYGVKD. CDR3 sequence (DNA): TGTGCCATCAGTGAGAGGGCAGGGGCCGACGAGCAGTACTTC. Translation gives CAISERAGADEQYF.

This clone appeared once. CDR3: CASSHLGKQGSHEQFF. The CDR3 DNA follows: TGTGCCAGCAGCCATCTGGGGAAGCAGGGATCGCATGAGCAGTTCTTC. This rearrangement joins TRBV3-1 (or the pseudogene TRBV3-2) to TRBJ2-1, with a possible D match to TRBD1 (5 bases). Deletions cut 3 bases from V and 8 bases from J, with 20 bases between. Germline-derived CDR1 and CDR2 are LGHDT and YNNKEL (reference sequence). The length of the CDR3 is 16 residues.

The rearrangement joins TRBV12-3 or TRBV12-4 to TRBJ1-6; D may be TRBD1 (6 bases). The CDR3 consists of 13 residues. Trimming removed 3 bases from V and 9 bases from J, with 9 bases in between. CDR3 DNA sequence: TGTGCCAGCAGTTTGGACAGCCCTTCACCCCTCCACTTT. Translating it yields CASSLDSPSPLHF.

The chain combines TRBV29-1 with TRBJ2-3; TRBD2 matches 12 bases. The CDR3 is made up of 15 amino acids. Germline V gene data show CDR1 as SQVTM and CDR2 as ANQGSEA. The J segment lost 6 bases and the V segment lost 5 bases, leaving 9 bases of the junction unmatched. The CDR3 DNA sequence: TGCAGCGTTAAGTCTAGCGGGGGGGCCCTCGATACGCAGTATTTT. Translated: CSVKSSGGALDTQYF.

V and J are TRBV7-3 and TRBJ2-5; 7 bases fit TRBD2. The germline gives CDR1 SGHTA, CDR2 FQGTGA. This CDR3 has 13 amino acids. V shed 5 bases and J 4 bases; nucleotides not matched to a gene: 4. CDR3 sequence (DNA): TGTGCCAGCAGCCGGGGGGTTGGAGAGACCCAGTACTTC. Translation gives CASSRGVGETQYF.

This clone was detected many times. This rearrangement joins TRBV4-2 to TRBJ1-3; D is ambiguous. This CDR3 spans 21 amino acids. Germline V gene data show CDR1 as LGHNA and CDR2 as YNFKEQ. V lost 0 bases and J 0 bases, leaving 24 bases between the germline ends. In DNA, the CDR3 is TGTGCCAGCAGCCAAGAGATTAGTAGCGGTGGTAGGATCTCCTCTGGAAACACCATATATTTT. This translates into CASSQEISSGGRISSGNTIYF.

This rearrangement joins TRBV12-3 or TRBV12-4 to TRBJ1-2, with a weak D call TRBD1 (6 bases). The V and J ends lost 5 bases and 5 bases respectively, with 12 bases between them. This CDR3 comprises 13 residues. This chain's CDR3 is CASSDRTRYGYTF. DNA for the CDR3: TGTGCCAGCAGTGACAGGACCAGATATGGCTACACCTTC.

This chain joins TRBV4-1 and TRBJ1-1; TRBD1 matches 7 bases. The CDR3 consists of 16 residues. CDR1 is MGHRA, CDR2 YSYEKL, per germline. The ends lost 2 bases at V and 5 bases at J; junction bases unmatched: 11. This CDR3 reads CASSQNEGAGWTEAFF. The CDR3 DNA reads TGCGCCAGCAGCCAAAATGAGGGGGCAGGGTGGACTGAAGCTTTCTTT.

The genes are TRBV4-1 and TRBJ2-4; 7 positions match TRBD1. Germline lookup yields CDR1 MGHRA and CDR2 YSYEKL. V trimming: 3 bases; J trimming: 2 bases; junction bases outside the gene matches: 7. The CDR3 is made up of 16 amino acids. The CDR3 sequence: CASSQLQGLSKNIQYF. DNA for the CDR3: TGCGCCAGCAGCCAGTTACAGGGGTTATCCAAAAACATTCAGTACTTC.

The chain carries TRBV27 and TRBJ2-7; 9 bases agree with TRBD1. The germline gives CDR1 MNHEY, CDR2 SMNVEV (reference sequence). The length of the CDR3 is 17 residues. The ends lost 0 bases at V and 2 bases at J; junction bases unmatched: 8. CDR3 residues: CASSLSMGDRETYEQYF. The CDR3 DNA reads as TGTGCCAGCAGTTTATCGATGGGGGACAGGGAAACCTACGAGCAGTACTTC.

The V and J genes are TRBV2 and TRBJ1-4; possibly TRBD1 for D (6 bases). The CDR3 has 14 residues. CDR1 is SNHLY and CDR2 is FYNNEI in the germline V gene. V lost 1 base, J lost 8 bases, and 11 bases lay in between. The CDR3 nucleotides are TGTGCCAGCAGTGAAGTGGCAGGGGTCGAAAAACTGTTTTTT. Amino acid sequence: CASSEVAGVEKLFF.

V is TRBV6-5 and J is TRBJ2-7, with a possible D match to TRBD2 (5 bases). V lost 5 bases to trimming and J lost 2 bases, with 16 bases between them. Per germline, CDR1 MNHEY and CDR2 SVGAGI. The CDR3 is made up of 15 amino acids. CDR3 sequence (DNA): TGTGCCAGCAGTCTCCAACTAGGGATAACCTACGAGCAGTACTTC. It yields the protein CASSLQLGITYEQYF.

The V gene is TRBV14, the J gene TRBJ2-7; 11 bases are shared with TRBD1. J gave up 3 bases and V 0 bases, and 4 bases lay outside the gene matches. CDR3 size: 16 residues. CDR1 and CDR2 (germline): SGHDN, FVKESK. CDR3 sequence: CASSQDGTGGRYEQYF. The DNA for the CDR3 is TGTGCCAGCAGCCAAGACGGGACAGGGGGTCGCTACGAGCAGTACTTC.

The V gene is TRBV9, the J gene TRBJ1-2; 11 nucleotides agree with TRBD1. Germline trimming cut 2 bases from V and 7 bases from J; bases unmatched to any gene: 10. The CDR3 spans 16 residues. Germline V gene lookup returns CDR1 SGDLS and CDR2 YYNGEE. The DNA of the CDR3 is TGTGCCAGCAGCGTGGGACAGGGGGTTAAAGGATTTGGCTACACCTTC. This sequence encodes CASSVGQGVKGFGYTF.

This chain connects TRBV9 to TRBJ1-6; no reliable D call. Germline CDR1 and CDR2: SGDLS and YYNGEE. V shed 4 bases and J shed 0 bases, with 8 bases lying between them. This CDR3 region has 15 residues. The DNA of the CDR3 is TGTGCCAGCAGCCCCCGCAGCTCCTATAATTCACCCCTCCACTTT. It specifies CASSPRSSYNSPLHF. Full variable domain (outside the CDR3, taken from reference TRBV9 and TRBJ1-6): DSGVTQTPKHLITATGQRVTLRCSPRSGDLSVYWYQQSLDQGLQFLIQYYNGEERAKGNILERFSAQQFPDLHSELNLSSLELGDSALYFCASSPRSSYNSPLHFGNGTRLTVT.

This chain connects TRBV11-3 to TRBJ2-7; 9 positions match TRBD1. This CDR3 spans 20 amino acids. The trim removed 2 bases at V and 5 bases at J, leaving 22 bases unmatched. Germline V CDR1 and CDR2: SGHNT, YENEEA. CDR3 in DNA: TGTGCCAGCAGCTTAAACCCCCTTACCAACCGGGACAGGGAGAGTCACGAGCAGTACTTC. As protein: CASSLNPLTNRDRESHEQYF.